The clone carrying this T cell receptor beta chain was seen at least ten times. The data belong to a study of blood T cells in healthy people across ages. The CDR3 spans 14 residues. V lost 4 bases, J lost 6 bases, and 13 bases lay in between. Germline V gene sequence: CDR1 MGHRA, CDR2 YSYEKL. Together with a sample-barcoded 5' primer, a J-beta primer mix was included in a second PCR lasting roughly 6 to 12 cycles. Every molecule of cDNA carried a tag from a template-switch adaptor with 12 random nucleotides. One entry per CDR3 protein results from TCRdb running MiXCR on the 5' RACE reads. The sample lists 1.6 million or so distinct CDR3 sequences; 34% were seen once. Samples had at least 7 million PBMCs isolated from them.

Source material: blood. V and J are TRBV4-1 and TRBJ2-1; the D gene is possibly TRBD2 (6 bases). The TCR was taken from a woman aged 25 to 39 in good health. The CDR3 region is CASSLGTAVNEQFF. The DNA of the CDR3 is TGCGCCAGCAGCCTAGGGACTGCGGTCAATGAGCAGTTCTTC.